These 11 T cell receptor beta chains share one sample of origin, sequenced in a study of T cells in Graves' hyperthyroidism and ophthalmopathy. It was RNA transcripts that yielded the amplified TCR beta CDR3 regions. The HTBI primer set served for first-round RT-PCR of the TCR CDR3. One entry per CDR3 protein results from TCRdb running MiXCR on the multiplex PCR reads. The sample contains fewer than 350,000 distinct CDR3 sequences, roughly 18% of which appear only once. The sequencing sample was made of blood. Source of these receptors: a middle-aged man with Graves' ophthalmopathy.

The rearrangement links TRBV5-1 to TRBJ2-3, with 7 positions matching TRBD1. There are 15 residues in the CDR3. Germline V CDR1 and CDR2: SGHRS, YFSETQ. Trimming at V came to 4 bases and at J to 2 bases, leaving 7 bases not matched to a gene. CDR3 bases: TGCGCCAGCAGCGTACAGGGGAAATACACAGATACGCAGTATTTT. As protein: CASSVQGKYTDTQYF. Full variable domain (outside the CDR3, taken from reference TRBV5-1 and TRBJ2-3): KAGVTQTPRYLIKTRGQQVTLSCSPISGHRSVSWYQQTPGQGLQFLFEYFSETQRNKGNFPGRFSGRQFSNSRSEMNVSTLELGDSALYLCASSVQGKYTDTQYFGPGTRLTVL.

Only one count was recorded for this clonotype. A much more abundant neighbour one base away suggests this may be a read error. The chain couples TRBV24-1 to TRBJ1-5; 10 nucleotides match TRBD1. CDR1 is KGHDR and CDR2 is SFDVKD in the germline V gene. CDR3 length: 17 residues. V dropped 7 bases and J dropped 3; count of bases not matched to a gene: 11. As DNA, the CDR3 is TGTGCCACCAGGACCGGGACAGGGGCGTTTAACAATCAGCCCCAGCATTTT. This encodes CATRTGTGAFNNQPQHF.

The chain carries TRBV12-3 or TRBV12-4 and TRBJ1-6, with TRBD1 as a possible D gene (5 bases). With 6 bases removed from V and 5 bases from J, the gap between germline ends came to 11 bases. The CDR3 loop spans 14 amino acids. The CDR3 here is CASRPGTDNSPLHF. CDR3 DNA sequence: TGTGCCAGCAGGCCCGGGACTGATAATTCACCCCTCCACTTT.

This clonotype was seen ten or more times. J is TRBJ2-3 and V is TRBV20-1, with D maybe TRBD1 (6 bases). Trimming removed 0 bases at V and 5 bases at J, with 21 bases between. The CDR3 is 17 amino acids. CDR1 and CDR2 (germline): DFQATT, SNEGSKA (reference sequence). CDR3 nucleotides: TGCAGTGCTAGAGATCTGACAGCAGGGGTTTTTAGAGATACGCAGTATTTT. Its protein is CSARDLTAGVFRDTQYF.

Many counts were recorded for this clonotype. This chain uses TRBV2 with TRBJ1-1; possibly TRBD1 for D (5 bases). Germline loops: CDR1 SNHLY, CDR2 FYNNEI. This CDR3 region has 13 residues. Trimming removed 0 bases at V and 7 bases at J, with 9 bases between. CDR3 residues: CASSEAWGIEAFF. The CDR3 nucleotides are TGTGCCAGCAGTGAAGCTTGGGGGATTGAAGCTTTCTTT.

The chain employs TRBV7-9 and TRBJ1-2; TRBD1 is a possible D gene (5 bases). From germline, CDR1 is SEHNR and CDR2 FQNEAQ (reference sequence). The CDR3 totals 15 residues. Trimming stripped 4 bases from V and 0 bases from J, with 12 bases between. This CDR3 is CASSSSGTPNYGYTF. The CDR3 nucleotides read TGTGCCAGCAGCTCTTCCGGGACGCCTAACTATGGCTACACCTTC.

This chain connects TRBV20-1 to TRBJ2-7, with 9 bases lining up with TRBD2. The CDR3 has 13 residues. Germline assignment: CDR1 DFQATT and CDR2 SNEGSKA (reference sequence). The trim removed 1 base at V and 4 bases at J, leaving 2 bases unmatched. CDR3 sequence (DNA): TGCAGTGCTAGAGGGACTAGCGCTTACGAGCAGTACTTC. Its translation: CSARGTSAYEQYF.

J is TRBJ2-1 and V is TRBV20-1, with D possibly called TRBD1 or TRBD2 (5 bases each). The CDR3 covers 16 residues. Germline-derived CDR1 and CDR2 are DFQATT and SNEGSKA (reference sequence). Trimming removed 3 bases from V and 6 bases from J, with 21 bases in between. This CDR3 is CSARGVLDFRANEQFF. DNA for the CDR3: TGCAGTGCTAGGGGGGTTCTGGACTTTAGAGCCAATGAGCAGTTCTTC.

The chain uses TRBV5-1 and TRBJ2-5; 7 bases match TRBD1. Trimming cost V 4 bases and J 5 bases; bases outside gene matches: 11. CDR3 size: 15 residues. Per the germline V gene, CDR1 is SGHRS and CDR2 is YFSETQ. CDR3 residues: CASSPSGQRSETQYF. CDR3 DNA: TGCGCCAGCAGCCCTTCGGGACAGAGAAGTGAGACCCAGTACTTC.

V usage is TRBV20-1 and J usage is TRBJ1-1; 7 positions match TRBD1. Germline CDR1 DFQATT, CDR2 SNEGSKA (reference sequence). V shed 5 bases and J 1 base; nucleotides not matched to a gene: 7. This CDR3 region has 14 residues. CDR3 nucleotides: TGCAGTGCTCCCCGACAGGGTGGGAACACTGAAGCTTTCTTT. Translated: CSAPRQGGNTEAFF.

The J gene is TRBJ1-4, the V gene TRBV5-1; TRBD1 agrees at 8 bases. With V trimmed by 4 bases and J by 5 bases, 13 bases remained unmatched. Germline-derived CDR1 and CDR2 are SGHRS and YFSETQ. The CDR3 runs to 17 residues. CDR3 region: CASSLDRDLKPNEKLFF. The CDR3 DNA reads TGCGCCAGCAGCCTGGACAGGGATCTAAAACCCAATGAAAAACTGTTTTTT.